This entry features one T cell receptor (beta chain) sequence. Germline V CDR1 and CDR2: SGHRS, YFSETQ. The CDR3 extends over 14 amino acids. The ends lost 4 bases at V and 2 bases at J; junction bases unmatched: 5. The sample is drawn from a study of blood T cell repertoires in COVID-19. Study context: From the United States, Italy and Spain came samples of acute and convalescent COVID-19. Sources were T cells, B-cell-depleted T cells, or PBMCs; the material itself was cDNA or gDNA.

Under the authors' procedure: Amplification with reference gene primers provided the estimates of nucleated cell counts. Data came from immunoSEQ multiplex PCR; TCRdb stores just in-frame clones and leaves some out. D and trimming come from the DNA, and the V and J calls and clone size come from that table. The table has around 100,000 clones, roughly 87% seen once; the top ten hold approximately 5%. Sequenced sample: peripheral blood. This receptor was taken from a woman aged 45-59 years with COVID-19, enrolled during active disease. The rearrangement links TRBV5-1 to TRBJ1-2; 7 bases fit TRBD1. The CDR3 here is CASSLGQMNYGYTF. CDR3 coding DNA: TGCGCCAGCAGCCTGGGACAGATGAACTATGGCTACACCTTC. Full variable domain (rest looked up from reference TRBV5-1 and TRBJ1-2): KAGVTQTPRYLIKTRGQQVTLSCSPISGHRSVSWYQQTPGQGLQFLFEYFSETQRNKGNFPGRFSGRQFSNSRSEMNVSTLELGDSALYLCASSLGQMNYGYTFGSGTRLTVV.